Here is one T cell receptor beta chain with its context. This sample is part of a study of blood T cell repertoires in COVID-19. About the study: Specimens from acute and convalescent COVID-19 originated in the United States, Italy and Spain. T cells, B-cell-depleted T cells, or PBMCs provided the cDNA or gDNA that served as material.

V was clipped by 0 bases and J by 5 bases; unmatched bases: 10. Germline V gives CDR1 SGHVS, CDR2 FNYEAQ. The CDR3 sequence is 16 residues long. As processed by the authors: The authors estimated nucleated cell counts from reference gene primer amplification. The assay was immunoSEQ multiplex PCR, and TCRdb's table has in-frame clones only and misses some. Clonal size and the V and J genes are those of that table, whereas D and trimming came from the DNA. Seen here are around 150,000 clones, about 81% observed once, and the top ten hold roughly a tenth. Input material: peripheral blood. The chain carries TRBV7-6 and TRBJ2-7; TRBD1 aligns across 7 bases. The origin of this receptor is a human donor in a cohort sampled during active COVID-19. CDR3 region: CASSLAVAQGMDEQYF. The CDR3 DNA follows: TGTGCCAGCAGCTTAGCCGTGGCACAGGGGATGGACGAGCAGTACTTC. The whole variable domain, filled in from reference TRBV7-6 and TRBJ2-7, reads GAGVSQSPRYKVTKRGQDVALRCDPISGHVSLYWYRQALGQGPEFLTYFNYEAQQDKSGLPNDRFSAERPEGSISTLTIQRTEQRDSAMYRCASSLAVAQGMDEQYFGPGTRLTVT.